The 12 T cell receptor beta chains listed next were all sequenced from one sample in a study of CD8 T cells in ankylosing spondylitis. TCRdb recomputed calls from the 5' RACE reads with MiXCR, one row per CDR3 protein. Of some 63,000 distinct CDR3 sequences listed, 6.2% are singletons. Specimen: synovial fluid, either unsorted or a sorted T cell fraction (not recorded which). These TCRs come from a male donor with ankylosing spondylitis.

For this clonotype: This may be a read error: a much more frequent sequence differs by one nucleotide. V gene TRBV11-3 combines with J gene TRBJ2-5, with TRBD2 as a possible D gene (5 bases). CDR1 and CDR2 (germline): SGHNT, YENEEA. The length of the CDR3 is 14 residues. Trimming pared 5 bases from V and 7 bases from J, leaving 17 bases between. The CDR3 loop is CASSPRRGWVTQYF. DNA of the CDR3: TGTGCCAGCAGCCCTCGCCGGGGATGGGTGACCCAGTACTTC.

Many counts were recorded for this clonotype. The chain uses TRBV20-1 and TRBJ2-3, with 8 positions matching TRBD2. Per germline, CDR1 DFQATT and CDR2 SNEGSKA (reference sequence). The CDR3 has 16 residues. V was pared by 3 bases and J by 6 bases, with 14 bases of the junction left unmatched. The CDR3 bases are TGCAGTGCTAGGGGCCGAATAGCGGGAAGACGGGATACGCAGTATTTT. Its translation is CSARGRIAGRRDTQYF.

This clonotype has a count of ten or more. The chain uses TRBV10-3 and TRBJ2-4; 8 nucleotides align to TRBD1. J lost 7 bases, V lost 10 bases, and 9 bases had no gene match. This CDR3 is 13 amino acids long. Germline V gives CDR1 ENHRY, CDR2 SYGVKD. The CDR3 DNA reads TGTGCCACCACAGGGGGGCTTGAGAACATTCAGTACTTC. As protein: CATTGGLENIQYF.

By share, this clonotype counts as medium-sized. The chain recombines TRBV11-3 with TRBJ2-5; TRBD1 agrees at 7 bases. The CDR3 spans 15 residues. The V gene's germline CDR1 is SGHNT and CDR2 YENEEA. The ends lost 4 bases at V and 1 base at J; junction bases unmatched: 6. CDR3 amino acids: CASSSRQGTQETQYF. As DNA, the CDR3 is TGTGCCAGCAGCTCGAGACAGGGAACCCAAGAGACCCAGTACTTC.

The gene calls are TRBV28 and TRBJ2-1, with 7 bases identical to TRBD2. Germline V gives CDR1 MDHEN, CDR2 SYDVKM. The V gene end was trimmed by 3 bases and the J gene end by 4 bases; junction bases not matched to a gene: 6. CDR3 size: 15 residues. DNA of the CDR3: TGTGCCAGCAGTTTCCAGCGGGACGGTTACAATGAGCAGTTCTTC. This gives the protein CASSFQRDGYNEQFF. Using reference TRBV28 and TRBJ2-1 for the parts outside the CDR3, the full variable domain is DVKVTQSSRYLVKRTGEKVFLECVQDMDHENMFWYRQDPGLGLRLIYFSYDVKMKEKGDIPEGYSVSREKKERFSLILESASTNQTSMYLCASSFQRDGYNEQFFGPGTRLTVL.

This clonotype was counted many times. V usage is TRBV20-1 and J usage is TRBJ1-2; the D is unclear. Trimming removed 2 bases at V and 7 bases at J, with 14 bases between. CDR3 length: 13 amino acids. Germline V gene sequence: CDR1 DFQATT, CDR2 SNEGSKA (reference sequence). The CDR3: CSARSQSATGYTF. The DNA for the CDR3 is TGCAGTGCTAGATCCCAGAGTGCGACTGGCTACACCTTC.

This clonotype has only a few counts. This chain connects TRBV24-1 to TRBJ2-5, with TRBD1 identical over 7 bases. Germline V CDR1 and CDR2: KGHDR, SFDVKD. The CDR3 is 16 amino acids. V lost 0 bases and J lost 1; bases outside the gene matches: 4. This CDR3 is CATSDLQAGGQETQYF. The CDR3 bases are TGTGCCACCAGTGATTTGCAAGCAGGGGGCCAAGAGACCCAGTACTTC.

This clonotype was detected many times. This chain connects TRBV29-1 to TRBJ1-5; 12 bases map to TRBD1. Germline CDR1 is SQVTM and CDR2 is ANQGSEA. V shed 7 bases and J 4 bases; nucleotides not matched to a gene: 5. This CDR3 has 14 amino acids. CDR3 DNA sequence: TGCAGCGCTGGGACAGGGGGCGCGAATCAGCCCCAGCATTTT. It specifies CSAGTGGANQPQHF.

This clonotype was observed a few times. The rearrangement joins TRBV13 to TRBJ2-3; TRBD1 might be the D (5 bases). V was shortened by 0 bases and J by 1 base, with 8 bases between the two germline ends. This CDR3 is 15 amino acids long. Germline loops: CDR1 PRHDT, CDR2 FYEKMQ (reference sequence). CDR3 bases: TGTGCCAGCAGCTTAGGCCAGGGCGGCACAGATACGCAGTATTTT. This codes for CASSLGQGGTDTQYF.

There are a few counts of this clonotype. J is TRBJ2-1 and V is TRBV2, with 7 bases aligning to TRBD2. Looked up from germline, CDR1 is SNHLY and CDR2 is FYNNEI. Germline trimming cut 2 bases from V and 5 bases from J; bases unmatched to any gene: 3. CDR3 size: 14 residues. The chain's CDR3 is CASSERLADNEQFF. The CDR3 DNA is TGTGCCAGCAGTGAACGGCTAGCGGACAATGAGCAGTTCTTC.

The chain's CDR3 is CASSLLHGPHEQYF. The CDR3 coding sequence is TGTGCCAGCAGCCTATTACATGGTCCCCACGAGCAGTACTTC. The rearrangement uses TRBV11-2 and TRBJ2-7, with D hard to call. Germline V lookup: CDR1 SGHAT, CDR2 FQNNGV. V lost 5 bases and J lost 5, with 16 bases in between. This CDR3 contains 14 residues.

The sample holds many counts of this clonotype. The chain uses TRBV4-3 and TRBJ2-5; D possibly uses TRBD1 or TRBD2 (5 bases each). The CDR3 totals 14 residues. Germline loops: CDR1 LGHNA, CDR2 YSLEER. V lost 1 base and J 4 bases, leaving 10 bases between the germline ends. The CDR3 coding sequence is TGCGCCAGCAGCCAAGGGGACCAGGGAGAGACCCAGTACTTC. Residues: CASSQGDQGETQYF.